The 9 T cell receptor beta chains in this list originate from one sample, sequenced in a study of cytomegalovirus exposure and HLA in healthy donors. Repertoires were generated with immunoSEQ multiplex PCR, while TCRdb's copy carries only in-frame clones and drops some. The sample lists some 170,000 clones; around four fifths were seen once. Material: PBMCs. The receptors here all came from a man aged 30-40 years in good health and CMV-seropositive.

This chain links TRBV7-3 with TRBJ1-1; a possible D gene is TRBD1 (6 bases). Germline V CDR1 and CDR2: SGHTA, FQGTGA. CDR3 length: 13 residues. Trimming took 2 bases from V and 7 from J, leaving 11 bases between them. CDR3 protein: CASSLDGQSEAFF. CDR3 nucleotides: TGTGCCAGCAGCTTAGACGGACAGAGTGAAGCTTTCTTT.

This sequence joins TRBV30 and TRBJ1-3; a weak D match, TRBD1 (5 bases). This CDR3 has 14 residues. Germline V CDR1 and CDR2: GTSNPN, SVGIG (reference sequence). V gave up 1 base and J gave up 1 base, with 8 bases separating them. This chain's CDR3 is CAWSGGVSGNTIYF. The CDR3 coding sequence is TGTGCCTGGAGTGGGGGGGTTTCTGGAAACACCATATATTTT.

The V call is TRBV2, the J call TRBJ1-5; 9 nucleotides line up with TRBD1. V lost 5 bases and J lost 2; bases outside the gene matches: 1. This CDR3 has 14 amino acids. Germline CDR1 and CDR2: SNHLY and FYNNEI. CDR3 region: CASSRQGGNQPQHF. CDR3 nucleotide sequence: TGTGCCAGCAGTAGACAGGGGGGCAATCAGCCCCAGCATTTT.

CDR3 region: CASRATEVNSPLHF. CDR3 sequence (DNA): TGTGCCAGCAGAGCGACAGAAGTCAATTCACCCCTCCACTTT. The chain recombines TRBV2 with TRBJ1-6; perhaps TRBD1 as D (5 bases). There are 14 residues in the CDR3. Per germline, CDR1 SNHLY and CDR2 FYNNEI. Deletions cut 6 bases from V and 7 bases from J, with 13 bases between.

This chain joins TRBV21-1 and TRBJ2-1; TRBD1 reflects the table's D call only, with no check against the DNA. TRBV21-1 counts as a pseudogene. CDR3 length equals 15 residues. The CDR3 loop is CASGYRDRETNEQFF. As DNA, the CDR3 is TGTGCCAGCGGTTACCGGGACAGGGAAACCAATGAGCAGTTCTTC.

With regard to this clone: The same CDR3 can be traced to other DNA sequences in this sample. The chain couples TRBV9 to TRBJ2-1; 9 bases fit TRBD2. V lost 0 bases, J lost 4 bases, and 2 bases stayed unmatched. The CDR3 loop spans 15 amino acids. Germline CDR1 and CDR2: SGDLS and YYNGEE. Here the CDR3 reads CASSVGAGGYNEQFF. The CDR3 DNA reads TGTGCCAGCAGCGTAGGAGCGGGGGGTTACAATGAGCAGTTCTTC.

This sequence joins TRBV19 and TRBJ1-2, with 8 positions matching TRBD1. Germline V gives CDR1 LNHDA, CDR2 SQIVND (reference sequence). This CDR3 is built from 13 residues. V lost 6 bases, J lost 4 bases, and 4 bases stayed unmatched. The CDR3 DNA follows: TGTGCCAGTAGCGGACAGGGTTTCTATGGCTACACCTTC. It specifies CASSGQGFYGYTF.

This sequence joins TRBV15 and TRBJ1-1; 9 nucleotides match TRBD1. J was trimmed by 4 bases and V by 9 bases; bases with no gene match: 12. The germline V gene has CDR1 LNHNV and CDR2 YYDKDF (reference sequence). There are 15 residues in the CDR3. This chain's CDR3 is CATASGTGRGTEAFF. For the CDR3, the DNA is TGTGCCACTGCCTCGGGGACAGGGAGGGGCACTGAAGCTTTCTTT.

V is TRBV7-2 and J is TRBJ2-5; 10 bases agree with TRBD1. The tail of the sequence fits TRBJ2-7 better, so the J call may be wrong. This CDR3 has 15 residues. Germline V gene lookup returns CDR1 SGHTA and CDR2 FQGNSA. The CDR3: CASSLDGTGVYEQYF. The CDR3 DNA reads TGTGCCAGCAGCTTAGATGGGACAGGGGTCTACGAGCAGTACTTC.